A selection of T cell receptor beta chains follows, all from one sample in a study of blood T cells in healthy people across ages. TCRdb passed the 5' RACE reads through MiXCR, listing each CDR3 protein once. The sample records more than 600,000 distinct CDR3 sequences, 20% to 25% being singletons. The sample was also linked to a second study, of T cells of mothers and their children.

Sequenced sample: blood. The origin of the receptors is a boy aged 5-17 years in good health. The CDR3 runs from the conserved cysteine through the conserved F or W. D genes are given only for firm matches. Part of the rows lack a size; the others show once, few, many or a class for expanded clones.

v_call	j_call	clone_size	d_call	cdr3_aa	cdr3_nt
TRBV6-5	TRBJ2-5	-	-	CASSYSQIPGVEETQYF	TGTGCCAGCAGTTACTCGCAGATCCCTGGGGTAGAAGAGACCCAGTACTTC
TRBV6-1	TRBJ1-2	-	-	CASSEVGGLGSYGYTF	TGTGCCAGCAGTGAAGTTGGTGGTCTGGGCTCCTATGGCTACACCTTC
TRBV13	TRBJ2-5	few	TRBD2	CASSSGGGASQETQYF	TGTGCCAGCAGCAGCGGCGGGGGGGCAAGTCAAGAGACCCAGTACTTC
TRBV5-1	TRBJ2-1	few	-	CASSLGSLLEQFF	TGCGCCAGCAGCTTGGGATCCCTCCTTGAGCAGTTCTTC
TRBV21-1	TRBJ1-1	few	-	CASSDDGRATEAFF	TGTGCCAGCAGCGATGACGGCAGAGCAACCGAAGCTTTCTTT
TRBV3-1	TRBJ2-3	-	TRBD2	CASSQDTSSGRDTQYF	TGTGCCAGCAGCCAAGATACGTCTAGCGGGAGGGATACGCAGTATTTT
TRBV20-1	TRBJ2-2	-	-	CSARDQFANTGELFF	TGCAGTGCTAGAGACCAGTTCGCGAACACCGGGGAGTTGTTTTTT
TRBV7-9	TRBJ1-4	few	-	CASSLNPNEKLFF	TGTGCCAGCAGCCTCAATCCTAATGAAAAACTGTTTTTT
TRBV3-1	TRBJ2-1	few	-	CASSQVGQNEQFF	TGTGCCAGCAGCCAAGTTGGACAAAATGAGCAGTTCTTC
TRBV5-8	TRBJ2-4	-	-	CASSLKGAKNIQYF	TGTGCCAGCAGCTTGAAGGGGGCCAAAAACATTCAGTACTTC
TRBV5-1	TRBJ2-3	-	-	CASSLVQRTYAILPSTDTQYF	TGCGCCAGCAGCTTGGTCCAGAGGACATATGCAATCCTACCTAGCACAGATACGCAGTATTTT
TRBV27	TRBJ2-1	-	-	CASSLSIQRPYNEQFF	TGTGCCAGCAGTTTATCGATCCAGCGGCCCTACAATGAGCAGTTCTTC
TRBV12-3/TRBV12-4	TRBJ2-5	-	-	CASSTTEETQHF	TGTGCCAGCAGTACGACAGAAGAGACCCAGCACTTC
TRBV29-1	TRBJ2-2	few	TRBD1	CSVESRGQSSGELFF	TGCAGCGTTGAAAGCAGGGGGCAGTCTTCCGGGGAGCTGTTTTTT
TRBV7-9	TRBJ2-2	-	TRBD2	CASGTSGPTGELFF	TGTGCCAGCGGGACTAGCGGTCCAACCGGGGAGCTGTTTTTT
TRBV12-3/TRBV12-4	TRBJ2-1	-	-	CASSTPGLPGEQFF	TGTGCCAGCAGCACCCCGGGACTCCCGGGAGAGCAGTTCTTC
TRBV7-2	TRBJ2-1	few	-	CASSLDAGVLPLGDNEQFF	TGTGCCAGCAGCCTGGATGCCGGGGTCCTACCCCTTGGGGACAATGAGCAGTTCTTC
TRBV12-5	TRBJ2-2	-	TRBD2	CASGPQVAGDGELFF	TGTGCTAGTGGTCCCCAGGTAGCGGGAGACGGGGAGCTGTTTTTT
TRBV7-2	TRBJ2-4	-	TRBD2	CASSLEAASGRRKAKNIQYF	TGTGCCAGCAGCTTAGAAGCGGCTAGCGGGCGGAGGAAGGCCAAAAACATTCAGTACTTC
TRBV20-1	TRBJ2-1	-	TRBD1	CSARGDRETYNEQFF	TGCAGTGCTAGAGGGGACAGGGAGACCTACAATGAGCAGTTCTTC
TRBV21-1	TRBJ2-3	-	-	CASSKVPDTRTDTQYF	TGTGCCAGCAGCAAAGTACCGGACACGCGCACAGATACGCAGTATTTT
TRBV7-9	TRBJ2-5	-	TRBD1	CASNRQGGAEIQYF	TGTGCCAGCAACCGACAGGGGGGAGCAGAGATCCAGTACTTC
TRBV15	TRBJ2-6	-	TRBD2	CATSRSGLAAGANVLTF	TGTGCCACCAGCAGGTCAGGACTAGCGGCTGGGGCCAACGTCCTGACTTTC
TRBV7-2	TRBJ1-4	once	-	CASSLDVSTNEKLFF	TGTGCCAGCAGCTTAGATGTCTCAACTAATGAAAAACTGTTTTTT
TRBV7-2	TRBJ2-5	many	-	CASSLQTQETQYF	TGTGCCAGCAGCTTACAAACCCAAGAGACCCAGTACTTC
TRBV29-1	TRBJ1-4	-	TRBD1	CSVLPTGDNEKLFF	TGCAGCGTTCTTCCGACAGGGGATAATGAAAAACTGTTTTTT